The subject of this entry is one T cell receptor (beta chain). The antigen is undetermined. These data are taken from a study of T cell repertoires in cytomegalovirus infection. In the study overall: CMV epitopes, recently identified HLA-C-restricted and well-studied HLA-B-restricted, were used. CMV infection plus the matching HLA type was flagged by public TCR beta signatures.

The CDR3 consists of 19 residues. The V gene's germline CDR1 is SGHNT and CDR2 YENEEA. The ends lost 1 base at V and 9 bases at J; junction bases unmatched: 15. TCRdb recomputed calls from the reads with MiXCR, one row per CDR3 protein. The table lists just under 500,000 distinct CDR3 sequences, 25% to 35% of them singletons, with 15% to 20% in the top ten. The TCR comes from a human donor in good health (CMV status not recorded). Some clones in this sample may be carry-over from other donors' samples. The chain links TRBV11-3 to TRBJ2-1; 13 bases line up with TRBD2. The sample here was cultured PBMCs, taken from culture after CMV antigen stimulation. The CDR3 DNA reads TGTGCCAGCAGCTTAGCCCTGGCACTAGCGGGAGGGCCCGGGGGTGAGCAGTTCTTC. This translates into CASSLALALAGGPGGEQFF. Looking up the rest from reference TRBV11-3 and TRBJ2-1 gives the full variable domain: EAGVVQSPRYKIIEKKQPVAFWCNPISGHNTLYWYLQNLGQGPELLIRYENEEAVDDSQLPKDRFSAERLKGVDSTLKIQPAELGDSAVYLCASSLALALAGGPGGEQFFGPGTRLTVL.